A single sample is the source of the 16 T cell receptor beta chains below, sequenced in a study of blood T cell repertoires in COVID-19. The repertoire was sequenced with immunoSEQ multiplex PCR; TCRdb's copy has only in-frame clones and lacks some. Of 280,000 or so clones in the sample, 87% were seen once. Sequencing was carried out using PBMCs or T cells enriched from blood (not recorded which). These receptors were taken from a woman in her thirties or forties who had recovered from COVID-19.

The chain recombines TRBV5-5 with TRBJ2-1; 11 bases are shared with TRBD2. Germline CDR1 is SGHKS and CDR2 is YYEKEE (reference sequence). V lost 0 bases and J lost 3; bases outside the gene matches: 5. This CDR3 spans 17 amino acids. The CDR3 sequence is CASSLARLAGGYNEQFF. The CDR3 DNA reads as TGTGCCAGCAGCTTGGCCCGCCTAGCGGGAGGCTACAATGAGCAGTTCTTC.

On this clone: Other DNA sequences in this specimen translate into the identical CDR3. This sequence joins TRBV7-3 and TRBJ2-1; D gene unclear. This CDR3 is built from 13 residues. Germline V gene data show CDR1 as SGHTA and CDR2 as FQGTGA. V lost 1 base, J lost 7 bases, and 8 bases lay in between. The CDR3 DNA reads TGTGCCAGCAGCTTAAATTCCGGGAATGAGCAGTTCTTC. Protein sequence: CASSLNSGNEQFF.

The chain carries TRBV7-3 and TRBJ2-1; D not certain. Germline assignment: CDR1 SGHTA and CDR2 FQGTGA. V lost 2 bases to trimming and J lost 9 bases, with 14 bases between them. The CDR3 sequence is 14 residues long. CDR3 sequence: CASSLSAALSEQFF. DNA for the CDR3: TGTGCCAGCAGCTTATCCGCCGCTTTGAGTGAGCAGTTCTTC.

This sequence joins TRBV27 and TRBJ1-5, with TRBD1 matching 8 bases. J was trimmed by 4 bases and V by 6 bases; bases with no gene match: 5. CDR3 length: 14 amino acids. Per the germline V gene, CDR1 is MNHEY and CDR2 is SMNVEV (reference sequence). Written as DNA, the CDR3 is TGTGCCAGCAGCCCGTGGACAGGGAATCAGCCCCAGCATTTT. Translated, it gives CASSPWTGNQPQHF.

The genes are TRBV2 and TRBJ2-7; 13 bases line up with TRBD2. CDR1 and CDR2 from the germline V gene are SNHLY and FYNNEI. This CDR3 comprises 14 residues. The V gene end was trimmed by 7 bases and the J gene end by 3 bases; junction bases not matched to a gene: 3. This chain's CDR3 is CASKGLAGDYEQYF. Written as DNA, the CDR3 is TGTGCCAGCAAAGGACTAGCGGGGGACTACGAGCAGTACTTC.

The chain uses TRBV12-3 or TRBV12-4 and TRBJ2-5; D possibly corresponds to TRBD1 (6 bases). Trimming took 7 bases from V and 1 from J, leaving 10 bases between them. The CDR3 loop spans 13 amino acids. The CDR3 coding sequence is TGTGCCAGCACCGGACAGCTCCAAGAGACCCAGTACTTC. This translates into CASTGQLQETQYF.

V and J are TRBV3-1 (or the pseudogene TRBV3-2) and TRBJ2-1, with TRBD2 matching over 15 bases. The CDR3 consists of 15 residues. Germline lookup yields CDR1 LGHDT and CDR2 YNNKEL (reference sequence). V shed 4 bases, J shed 10 bases, and the junction held 5 bases outside the gene matches. The CDR3 bases are TGTGCCAGCAGCCTCGGACTAGCGGGAGGGGGGGAGCAGTTCTTC. Translating gives CASSLGLAGGGEQFF.

This clone was observed a single time. The chain carries TRBV11-2 and TRBJ2-1; D gene uncertain. The CDR3 totals 16 residues. V shed 4 bases and J shed 0 bases, with 13 bases lying between them. Germline CDR1 is SGHAT and CDR2 is FQNNGV. The CDR3 DNA reads TGTGCCAGCAGCTACTCAATACTGAGCTCCTACAATGAGCAGTTCTTC. Protein sequence: CASSYSILSSYNEQFF.

The chain couples TRBV30 to TRBJ1-2; 10 bases align to TRBD1. The CDR3 extends over 15 amino acids. Losses at the gene ends were 2 bases for V and 6 bases for J; bases not matched to a gene: 9. Germline V gene data show CDR1 as GTSNPN and CDR2 as SVGIG (reference sequence). CDR3 loop: CAWSPATGGKDGYTF. The CDR3 bases are TGTGCCTGGAGTCCAGCGACAGGGGGCAAGGATGGCTACACCTTC.

The chain uses TRBV4-3 and TRBJ2-2; D possibly corresponds to TRBD2 (5 bases). The V gene lost 3 bases and the J gene lost 5 bases, with 16 bases spanning the gap. Germline assignment: CDR1 LGHNA and CDR2 YSLEER. The CDR3 has 16 residues. The CDR3, as DNA: TGCGCCAGCAGCCAGTCCCCCCGAAGAGGGACCGGGGAGCTGTTTTTT. This gives the protein CASSQSPRRGTGELFF.

The genes are TRBV9 and TRBJ1-1; D remains ambiguous. Germline-derived CDR1 and CDR2 are SGDLS and YYNGEE. V was cut by 0 bases and J by 3 bases, with 12 bases left in between. This CDR3 has 15 residues. CDR3 sequence: CASSVAPGVDTEAFF. The CDR3 coding sequence is TGTGCCAGCAGCGTAGCTCCCGGGGTGGACACTGAAGCTTTCTTT.

The chain is built from TRBV3-1 (or the pseudogene TRBV3-2) and TRBJ1-5, with D hard to call. The germline gives CDR1 LGHDT, CDR2 YNNKEL (reference sequence). This CDR3 has 14 residues. Trimming left V 1 base short and J 0 bases short, with 4 bases between. The CDR3 DNA reads as TGTGCCAGCAGCCAAGGACATAGCAATCAGCCCCAGCATTTT. Its protein product is CASSQGHSNQPQHF.

The V gene is TRBV7-8, the J gene TRBJ2-2; D gene uncertain. Germline CDR1 and CDR2: SGHVS and FQNEAQ. The CDR3 consists of 14 residues. V was clipped by 5 bases and J by 1 base, with 8 bases between them. CDR3 protein: CASSPRQNTGELFF. CDR3 DNA sequence: TGTGCCAGCAGCCCCAGACAGAACACCGGGGAGCTGTTTTTT.

The chain combines TRBV28 with TRBJ1-6; possibly TRBD1 for D (5 bases). Germline CDR1 reads MDHEN; CDR2 reads SYDVKM. The CDR3 consists of 15 residues. V was cut by 1 base and J by 6 bases, with 10 bases left in between. CDR3 sequence: CASSLYGAANSPLHF. The CDR3 nucleotides are TGTGCCAGCAGTTTATATGGGGCCGCTAATTCACCCCTCCACTTT.

The chain joins TRBV7-2 to TRBJ1-1; D is uncertain. Germline assignment: CDR1 SGHTA and CDR2 FQGNSA. V lost 5 bases to trimming and J lost 3 bases, with 10 bases between them. There are 13 residues in the CDR3. The CDR3 DNA sequence: TGTGCCAGCAGCCCCAACTCCTACACTGAAGCTTTCTTT. Residues: CASSPNSYTEAFF.

The chain uses TRBV28 and TRBJ1-5; 10 bases map to TRBD1. The V gene's germline CDR1 is MDHEN and CDR2 SYDVKM. This CDR3 is built from 15 residues. The junction had 5 bases not matched to a gene; V was cut back by 6 bases and J by 3 bases. CDR3 region: CASRRQGANNQPQHF. CDR3 DNA: TGTGCCAGCAGGAGACAGGGGGCAAACAATCAGCCCCAGCATTTT.